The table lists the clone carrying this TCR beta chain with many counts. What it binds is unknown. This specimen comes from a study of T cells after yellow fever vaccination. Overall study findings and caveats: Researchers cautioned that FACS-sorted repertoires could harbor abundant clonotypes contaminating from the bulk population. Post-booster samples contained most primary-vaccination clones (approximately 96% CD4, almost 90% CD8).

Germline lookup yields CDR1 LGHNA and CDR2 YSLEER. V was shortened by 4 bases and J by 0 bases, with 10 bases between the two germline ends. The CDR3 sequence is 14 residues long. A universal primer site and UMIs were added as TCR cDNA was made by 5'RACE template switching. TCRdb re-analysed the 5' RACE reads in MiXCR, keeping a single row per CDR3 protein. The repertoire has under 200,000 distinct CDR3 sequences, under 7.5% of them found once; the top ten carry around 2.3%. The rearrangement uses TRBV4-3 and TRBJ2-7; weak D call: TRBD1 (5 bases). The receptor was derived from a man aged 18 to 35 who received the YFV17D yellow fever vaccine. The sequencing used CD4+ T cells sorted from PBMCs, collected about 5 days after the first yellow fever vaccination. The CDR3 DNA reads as TGCGCCAGCAGCCTGGACATGTACTCCTACGAGCAGTACTTC. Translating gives CASSLDMYSYEQYF.